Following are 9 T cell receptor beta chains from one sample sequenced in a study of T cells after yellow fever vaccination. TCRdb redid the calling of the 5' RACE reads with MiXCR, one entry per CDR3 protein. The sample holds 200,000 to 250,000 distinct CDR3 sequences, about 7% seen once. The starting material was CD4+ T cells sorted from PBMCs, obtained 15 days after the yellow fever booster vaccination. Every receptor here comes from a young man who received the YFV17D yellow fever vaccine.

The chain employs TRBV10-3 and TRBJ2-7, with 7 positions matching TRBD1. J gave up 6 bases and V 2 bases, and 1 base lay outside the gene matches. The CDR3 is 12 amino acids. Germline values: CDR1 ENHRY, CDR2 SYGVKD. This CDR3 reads CAISEDRVEQYF. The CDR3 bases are TGTGCCATCAGTGAGGACAGGGTCGAGCAGTACTTC.

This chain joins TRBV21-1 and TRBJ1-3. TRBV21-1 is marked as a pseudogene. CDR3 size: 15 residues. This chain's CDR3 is CASGPKQSSGNTIYF. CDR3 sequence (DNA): TGTGCCAGCGGACCGAAACAGAGCTCTGGAAACACCATATATTTT.

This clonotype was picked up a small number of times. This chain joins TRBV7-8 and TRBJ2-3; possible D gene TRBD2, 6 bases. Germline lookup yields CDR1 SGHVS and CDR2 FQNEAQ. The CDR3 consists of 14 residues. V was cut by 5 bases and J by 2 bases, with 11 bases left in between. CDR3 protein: CASSPRGPTDTQYF. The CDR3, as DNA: TGTGCCAGCAGCCCGCGGGGACCCACAGATACGCAGTATTTT.

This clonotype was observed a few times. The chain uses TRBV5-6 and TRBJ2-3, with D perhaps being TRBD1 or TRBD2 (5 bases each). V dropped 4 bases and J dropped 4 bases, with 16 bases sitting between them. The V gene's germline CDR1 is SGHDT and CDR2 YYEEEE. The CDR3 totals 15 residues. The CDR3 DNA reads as TGTGCCAGCAGCCCCGGGGATGGGGCCGCAGATACGCAGTATTTT. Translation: CASSPGDGAADTQYF. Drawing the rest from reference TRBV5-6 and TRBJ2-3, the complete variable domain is DAGVTQSPTHLIKTRGQQVTLRCSPKSGHDTVSWYQQALGQGPQFIFQYYEEEERQRGNFPDRFSGHQFPNYSSELNVNALLLGDSALYLCASSPGDGAADTQYFGPGTRLTVL.

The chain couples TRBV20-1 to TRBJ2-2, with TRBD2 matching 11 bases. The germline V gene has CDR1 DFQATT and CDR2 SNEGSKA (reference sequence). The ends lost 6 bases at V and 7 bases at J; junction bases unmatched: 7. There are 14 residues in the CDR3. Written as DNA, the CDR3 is TGCAGTGCAGTAGCGGGAGGGCCTAGCGGGGAGCTGTTTTTT. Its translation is CSAVAGGPSGELFF.

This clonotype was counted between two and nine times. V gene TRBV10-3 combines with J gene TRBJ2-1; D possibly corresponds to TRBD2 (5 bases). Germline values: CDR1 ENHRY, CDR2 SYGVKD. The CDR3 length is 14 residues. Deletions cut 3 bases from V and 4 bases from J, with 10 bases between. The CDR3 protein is CAISEVGVYNEQFF. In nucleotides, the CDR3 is TGTGCCATCAGTGAAGTGGGAGTGTACAATGAGCAGTTCTTC.

The CDR3 region has the DNA TGCGCCAGCAGCTTGGTGGCTAAGGACTACGAGCAGTACTTC. Protein sequence: CASSLVAKDYEQYF. The genes are TRBV5-1 and TRBJ2-7; no definite D call. The CDR3 contains 14 residues. CDR1 SGHRS and CDR2 YFSETQ come from the germline V gene. V lost 0 bases and J 3 bases, leaving 10 bases between the germline ends. Full variable domain (missing parts from reference TRBV5-1 and TRBJ2-7): KAGVTQTPRYLIKTRGQQVTLSCSPISGHRSVSWYQQTPGQGLQFLFEYFSETQRNKGNFPGRFSGRQFSNSRSEMNVSTLELGDSALYLCASSLVAKDYEQYFGPGTRLTVT.

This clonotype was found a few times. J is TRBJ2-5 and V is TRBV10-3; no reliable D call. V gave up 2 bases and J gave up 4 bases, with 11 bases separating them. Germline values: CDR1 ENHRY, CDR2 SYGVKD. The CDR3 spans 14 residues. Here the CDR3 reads CAISEEKGRETQYF. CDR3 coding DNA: TGTGCCATCAGTGAGGAAAAGGGAAGAGAGACCCAGTACTTC.

CDR3 amino acids: CASRRVGTSEQFF. The CDR3 DNA reads as TGTGCCAGCAGACGGGTCGGGACTAGTGAGCAGTTCTTC. The rearrangement joins TRBV12-3 or TRBV12-4 to TRBJ2-1; the match to TRBD2 covers 8 bases. The CDR3 totals 13 residues. With V trimmed by 6 bases and J by 9 bases, 7 bases remained unmatched.